Below are 5 T cell receptor beta chains sequenced from a single sample in a study of blood T cell repertoires in COVID-19. Clones were sequenced by immunoSEQ multiplex PCR, and TCRdb holds only the in-frame ones, with some missing. This table holds 150,000 to 200,000 clones, approximately 87% found once. Sequenced sample: peripheral blood. The origin of the receptors is a woman in her 70s with COVID-19, enrolled during active disease.

As to this clone: A junction boundary mismatches the germline segment, possibly from a read error. J is TRBJ1-2 and V is TRBV3-1 (or the pseudogene TRBV3-2); D is ambiguous. CDR1 is LGHDT, CDR2 YNNKEL, per germline (reference sequence). This CDR3 has 12 residues. The CDR3 DNA reads as TGTGCCAGCAGCCAAGGAAGCAGCGCTTGGGCCTTC. Residues: CASSQGSSAWAF.

The gene calls are TRBV29-1 and TRBJ2-5; 8 nucleotides align to TRBD1. CDR1 is SQVTM, CDR2 ANQGSEA, per germline. V gave up 7 bases and J gave up 4 bases; unmatched junction bases: 5. CDR3 size: 12 residues. The CDR3 DNA reads TGCAGCGCCCGGGGGACAGGAGAGACCCAGTACTTC. Its translation is CSARGTGETQYF.

The chain uses TRBV15 and TRBJ2-1; no definite D call. Deletions cut 3 bases from V and 0 bases from J, with 12 bases between. Germline V gives CDR1 LNHNV, CDR2 YYDKDF (reference sequence). The CDR3 is 16 residues long. The CDR3 spells CATSSSQPSSYNEQFF. Written as DNA, the CDR3 is TGTGCCACCAGCAGTTCGCAACCCAGCTCCTACAATGAGCAGTTCTTC.

In its sample, this clone was seen a few times. J is TRBJ2-2 and V is TRBV19; TRBD2 matches at 7 bases. The ends lost 5 bases at V and 6 bases at J; junction bases unmatched: 9. Germline V lookup: CDR1 LNHDA, CDR2 SQIVND (reference sequence). This CDR3 contains 15 residues. CDR3 loop: CASSLSGGSSGELFF. The CDR3 bases are TGTGCCAGTAGTTTGTCGGGAGGAAGTTCCGGGGAGCTGTTTTTT.

V is TRBV2 and J is TRBJ2-2, with D possibly matching TRBD2 (6 bases). The CDR3 contains 14 residues. Germline lookup yields CDR1 SNHLY and CDR2 FYNNEI. Trimming left V 5 bases short and J 1 base short, with 8 bases between. The CDR3 loop reads CASSLRGNTGELFF. The CDR3 DNA follows: TGTGCCAGCAGTTTGCGGGGGAACACCGGGGAGCTGTTTTTT. Variable domain in full (rest from reference TRBV2 and TRBJ2-2): EPEVTQTPSHQVTQMGQEVILRCVPISNHLYFYWYRQILGQKVEFLVSFYNNEISEKSEIFDDQFSVERPDGSNFTLKIRSTKLEDSAMYFCASSLRGNTGELFFGEGSRLTVL.